The 14 T cell receptor beta chains given below trace back to one sample, sequenced in a study of molecular identifiers for immune sequencing clone quantification. TCRdb independently ran MiXCR on the PCR reads; one entry per CDR3 protein. The repertoire has approximately 59,000 distinct CDR3 sequences, approximately 17% of them found once; the top ten carry approximately 1.5%. Sequencing was carried out using naive CD8+ T cells from blood, with Jurkat cell RNA spiked in. As to subset: FACS-sorted CD8+CD4-CCR7+CD45RA+ naive T cells. These receptor sequences come from a human donor in good health. Some libraries in this study had Jurkat cell RNA spiked in.

About this clonotype itself: This may come from a read error, since a much larger clone is one base off. Written as DNA, the CDR3 is TGCAGCGTTGAGTTGGAGGGGCGGGTTTATGGCTACACCTTC. The encoded protein is CSVELEGRVYGYTF. The rearrangement links TRBV29-1 to TRBJ1-2; weak D call: TRBD1 (5 bases). Trimming pared 3 bases from V and 5 bases from J, leaving 16 bases between. The CDR3 has 14 residues. Germline assignment: CDR1 SQVTM and CDR2 ANQGSEA.

The sample holds many counts of this clonotype. The chain carries TRBV24-1 and TRBJ2-3, with D unclear. Trimming left V 3 bases short and J 3 bases short, with 12 bases between. Germline V lookup: CDR1 KGHDR, CDR2 SFDVKD. This CDR3 has 15 amino acids. The CDR3 here is CATSDVGRLTDTQYF. The CDR3 region has the DNA TGTGCCACCAGTGATGTGGGCAGACTGACAGATACGCAGTATTTT.

The sample holds many counts of this clonotype. The rearrangement links TRBV4-1 to TRBJ2-7, with 8 bases aligning to TRBD1. Trimming cost V 5 bases and J 1 base; bases outside gene matches: 7. Looked up from germline, CDR1 is MGHRA and CDR2 is YSYEKL. This CDR3 has 15 residues. CDR3 nucleotide sequence: TGCGCCAGCAGCTTCGAGAGACAGGGGTCCTACGAGCAGTACTTC. Translation gives CASSFERQGSYEQYF.

At least ten counts were recorded for this clonotype. The chain combines TRBV7-9 with TRBJ2-7, with TRBD2 matching 10 bases. CDR1 SEHNR and CDR2 FQNEAQ come from the germline V gene (reference sequence). V gave up 5 bases and J gave up 2 bases; unmatched junction bases: 6. The CDR3 loop spans 15 amino acids. Here the CDR3 reads CASSNPLAGTYEQYF. CDR3 in DNA: TGTGCCAGCAGCAACCCACTAGCGGGGACCTACGAGCAGTACTTC.

Remarks on this clonotype: A clone one base away is much larger, so this may be a read error. This chain uses TRBV19 with TRBJ2-5; the match to TRBD2 covers 12 bases. The CDR3 consists of 15 residues. Germline CDR1 is LNHDA and CDR2 is SQIVND (reference sequence). CDR3 in DNA: TGTACCAGTAGCCGACTAGCGGGAGTTTTAGAGACCCAGTACTTC. This encodes CTSSRLAGVLETQYF. The full variable domain, completed using reference TRBV19 and TRBJ2-5, is DGGITQSPKYLFRKEGQNVTLSCEQNLNHDAMYWYRQDPGQGLRLIYYSQIVNDFQKGDIAEGYSVSREKKESFPLTVTSAQKNPTAFYLCTSSRLAGVLETQYFGPGTRLLVL.

In regard to this clonotype: A read error is possible here, since a much larger clone lies one base away. V gene TRBV12-3 or TRBV12-4 combines with J gene TRBJ1-1; perhaps TRBD1 as D (6 bases). V was clipped by 4 bases and J by 11 bases, with 14 bases between them. This CDR3 region has 12 residues. CDR3 sequence reads: CASSSDSLWAFF. The CDR3 region has the DNA TGTGCCAGCAGTTCGGACAGCCTATGGGCTTTCTTT.

This clonotype was counted a single time. Given a much more abundant clone one base away, this may be a read error. The CDR3 sequence: CASSLLGRGRGSTEAFF. The CDR3 bases are TGTGCCAGCAGCTTATTAGGCAGGGGGCGCGGGAGCACTGAAGCTTTCTTT. This chain joins TRBV7-9 and TRBJ1-1; TRBD1 agrees at 8 bases. There are 17 residues in the CDR3. V dropped 2 bases and J dropped 4; count of bases not matched to a gene: 12. The V gene's germline CDR1 is SEHNR and CDR2 FQNEAQ (reference sequence).

This clonotype came up once. With a much larger clone just one base away, this may be a read error. V gene TRBV29-1 combines with J gene TRBJ2-7, with 7 bases identical to TRBD2. There are 16 residues in the CDR3. Losses at the gene ends were 6 bases for V and 2 bases for J; bases not matched to a gene: 16. CDR1 and CDR2 (germline): SQVTM, ANQGSEA. CDR3 DNA sequence: TGCAGCGTCCTGGGGGAAGTGGGAGGGTTGACCTACGAGCAGTACTTC. Translated, it gives CSVLGEVGGLTYEQYF.

The V call is TRBV19, the J call TRBJ2-2; possibly TRBD1 or TRBD2 for D (5 bases each). Germline V lookup: CDR1 LNHDA, CDR2 SQIVND (reference sequence). The CDR3 runs 13 residues. Deletions cut 5 bases from V and 6 bases from J, with 10 bases between. The chain's CDR3 is CASSPGAAGELFF. Written as DNA, the CDR3 is TGTGCCAGTAGTCCCGGGGCTGCCGGGGAGCTGTTTTTT. Based on the CDR3 plus reference TRBV19 and TRBJ2-2, the full variable domain is DGGITQSPKYLFRKEGQNVTLSCEQNLNHDAMYWYRQDPGQGLRLIYYSQIVNDFQKGDIAEGYSVSREKKESFPLTVTSAQKNPTAFYLCASSPGAAGELFFGEGSRLTVL.

On this clonotype itself: A read error may be the cause here, since a much bigger clone is one base away. The J gene is TRBJ2-1, the V gene TRBV7-9; 9 nucleotides align to TRBD2. The CDR3 has 16 residues. Germline V gene lookup returns CDR1 SEHNR and CDR2 FQNEAQ (reference sequence). The CDR3 loop is CASSSTSGPPYDEQFF. CDR3 bases: TGTGCCAGCAGCTCAACTAGCGGGCCCCCCTACGATGAGCAGTTCTTC.

This clonotype has a count of ten or more. The J gene is TRBJ2-3, the V gene TRBV20-1; unclear D gene. CDR1 and CDR2 from the germline V gene are DFQATT and SNEGSKA (reference sequence). The CDR3 sequence is 17 residues long. Trimming shortened V by 0 bases and J by 2 bases, and 18 bases separated the two germline ends. As DNA, the CDR3 is TGCAGTGCTAGAGATCGTTACAGAGATCCGTCCACAGATACGCAGTATTTT. This translates into CSARDRYRDPSTDTQYF.

This clonotype was seen repeatedly, ten times or more. The chain employs TRBV13 and TRBJ2-7; a weak D match, TRBD1 (6 bases). CDR1 is PRHDT, CDR2 FYEKMQ, per germline (reference sequence). This CDR3 has 15 residues. With 5 bases removed from V and 0 bases from J, the gap between germline ends came to 14 bases. The CDR3 DNA follows: TGTGCCAGCAGCGGAGGACAGAGCAGCTCCTACGAGCAGTACTTC. Protein: CASSGGQSSSYEQYF.

Notes on this clonotype: This could be a read error, since a much larger clone is one nucleotide away. As the CDR3 is not closed by the conserved phenylalanine or tryptophan, this likely results from a read error. This chain connects TRBV5-4 to TRBJ2-2; the match to TRBD2 covers 8 bases. Germline values: CDR1 SGHNT, CDR2 YYREEE (reference sequence). Trimming at V came to 9 bases and at J to 10 bases, leaving 17 bases not matched to a gene. CDR3 size: 15 residues. CDR3 region: CATEMRGSGNLELFL. The DNA for the CDR3 is TGTGCCACCGAAATGAGGGGTAGCGGGAACCTGGAGCTGTTTCTT.

This clonotype was counted many times. The chain recombines TRBV12-3 or TRBV12-4 with TRBJ2-1; D might be TRBD2 (6 bases). The CDR3 totals 13 residues. V shed 4 bases and J shed 12 bases, with 16 bases lying between them. CDR3 sequence: CASSSWDSPGQFF. In DNA, the CDR3 is TGTGCCAGCAGTTCATGGGACTCGCCGGGGCAGTTCTTC.